The sequence of this T cell receptor beta chain was determined in a study of T cell responses to AZD1222 COVID-19 vaccine. Sequencing was performed with immunoSEQ multiplex PCR; in TCRdb, only in-frame clones are kept and a portion is missing. The sample lists more than 150,000 clones; around 92% were seen once. Trimming removed 2 bases at V and 0 bases at J, with 11 bases between. Germline V gene sequence: CDR1 MNHNS, CDR2 SASEGT. The CDR3 is 15 amino acids. The sequences come from peripheral blood, collected on day 0 of AZD1222 vaccination. This chain uses TRBV6-1 with TRBJ2-7; no definite D call. The TCR originated in an adult in good health. CDR3 bases: TGTGCCAGCAGTGAATTTAGGCCGAGCTCCTACGAGCAGTACGTC. Translation: CASSEFRPSSYEQYV.